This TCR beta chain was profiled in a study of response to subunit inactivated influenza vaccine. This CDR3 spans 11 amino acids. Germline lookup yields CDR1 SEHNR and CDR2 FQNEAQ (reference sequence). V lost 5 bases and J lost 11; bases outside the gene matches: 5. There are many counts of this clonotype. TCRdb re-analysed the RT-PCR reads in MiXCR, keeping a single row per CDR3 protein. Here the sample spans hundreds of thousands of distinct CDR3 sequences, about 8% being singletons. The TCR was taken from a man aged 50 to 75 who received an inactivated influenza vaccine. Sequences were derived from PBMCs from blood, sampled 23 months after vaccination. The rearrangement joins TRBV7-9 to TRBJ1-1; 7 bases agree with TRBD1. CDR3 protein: CASSPDRAAFF. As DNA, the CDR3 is TGTGCCAGCAGCCCCGACAGGGCGGCTTTCTTT. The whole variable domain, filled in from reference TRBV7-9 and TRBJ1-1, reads DTGVSQNPRHKITKRGQNVTFRCDPISEHNRLYWYRQTLGQGPEFLTYFQNEAQLEKSRLLSDRFSAERPKGSFSTLEIQRTEQGDSAMYLCASSPDRAAFFGQGTRLTVV.